A selection of T cell receptor beta chains follows, all from one sample in a study of blood T cell repertoires in COVID-19. Method: immunoSEQ multiplex PCR; TCRdb's copy keeps in-frame clones and lacks some. The repertoire has 140,000 to 150,000 clones, around 81% of them found once; the top ten carry 7.5% to 9.5%. Sample: peripheral blood. The receptors were sampled from a human donor with acute or convalescent COVID-19. The donor label of this sample is uncertain. Both conserved end residues are part of each CDR3. Each record gives: clone size, D gene, J gene, V gene, CDR3 DNA, CDR3 protein. The D gene is left open where the match is weak. The size of a clone is reported for some rows only, either as once, few or many, or as a class for expanded clones.

clone_size: once
d_call: NA
j_call: TRBJ1-2
v_call: TRBV6-5
cdr3_nt: TGTGCCAGCAGTTACGAGAACTATGGCTACACCTTC
cdr3_aa: CASSYENYGYTF

clone_size: NA
d_call: TRBD2
j_call: TRBJ2-3
v_call: TRBV5-6
cdr3_nt: TGTGCCAGCAGCCGGGCCGGGGGGGAGACAGATACGCAGTATTTT
cdr3_aa: CASSRAGGETDTQYF

clone_size: NA
d_call: NA
j_call: TRBJ1-2
v_call: TRBV27
cdr3_nt: TGTGCCAGCAGTCCAGGGGTTGGCTACACCTTC
cdr3_aa: CASSPGVGYTF

clone_size: NA
d_call: TRBD1
j_call: TRBJ2-5
v_call: TRBV6-2/TRBV6-3
cdr3_nt: TGTGCCAGCAGTGACAGGGCCCCAGAGACCCAGTACTTC
cdr3_aa: CASSDRAPETQYF

clone_size: NA
d_call: NA
j_call: TRBJ1-2
v_call: TRBV5-5
cdr3_nt: TGTGCCAGCAGCCTTCGAGGGAACTATGGCTACACCTTC
cdr3_aa: CASSLRGNYGYTF

clone_size: many
d_call: NA
j_call: TRBJ1-1
v_call: TRBV30
cdr3_nt: TGTGCCTGGAGTGTAAGCAACACTGAAGCTTTCTTT
cdr3_aa: CAWSVSNTEAFF

clone_size: NA
d_call: TRBD1
j_call: TRBJ1-2
v_call: TRBV19
cdr3_nt: TGTGCCAGTAGTATAGGGGACAGAAACAGACTCTATGGCTACACCTTC
cdr3_aa: CASSIGDRNRLYGYTF

clone_size: NA
d_call: TRBD1
j_call: TRBJ1-2
v_call: TRBV6-5
cdr3_nt: TGTGCCAGCAGTTTGGGACAGGCGATCTATGGCTACACCTTC
cdr3_aa: CASSLGQAIYGYTF

clone_size: NA
d_call: NA
j_call: TRBJ1-6
v_call: TRBV14
cdr3_nt: TGTGCCAGCAGCCAAGTATCAGGGTTTAACTCACCCCTCCACTTT
cdr3_aa: CASSQVSGFNSPLHF

clone_size: NA
d_call: NA
j_call: TRBJ1-2
v_call: TRBV7-8
cdr3_nt: TGTGCCAGCAGTTACGGGAAGGGTGGCTACACCTTC
cdr3_aa: CASSYGKGGYTF

clone_size: NA
d_call: TRBD2
j_call: TRBJ2-5
v_call: TRBV3-1/TRBV3-2
cdr3_nt: TGTGCCAGCAGCCGCCTCCTAGCGGGGGGGCCGGAGGAGACCCAGTACTTC
cdr3_aa: CASSRLLAGGPEETQYF

clone_size: NA
d_call: NA
j_call: TRBJ1-1
v_call: TRBV11-2
cdr3_nt: TGTGCCAGCAGCTCAGGTGTGGCGGGATGGACTGAAGCTTTCTTT
cdr3_aa: CASSSGVAGWTEAFF

clone_size: few
d_call: TRBD2
j_call: TRBJ2-3
v_call: TRBV30
cdr3_nt: TGTGCCTGGAGTGTACTAGTCGGGGGGAGGACAGATACGCAGTATTTT
cdr3_aa: CAWSVLVGGRTDTQYF

clone_size: NA
d_call: NA
j_call: TRBJ1-5
v_call: TRBV15
cdr3_nt: TGTGCCACCACCCCTAACAGGGATAGCAATCAGCCCCAGCATTTT
cdr3_aa: CATTPNRDSNQPQHF

clone_size: NA
d_call: NA
j_call: TRBJ1-1
v_call: TRBV3-1/TRBV3-2
cdr3_nt: TGTGCCAGCAGCCACTACCCGACAGGGAACACTGAAGCTTTCTTT
cdr3_aa: CASSHYPTGNTEAFF

clone_size: NA
d_call: NA
j_call: TRBJ1-6
v_call: TRBV9
cdr3_nt: TGTGCCAGCAGCGCCGGACCGGGGAATTCACCCCTCCACTTT
cdr3_aa: CASSAGPGNSPLHF

clone_size: NA
d_call: NA
j_call: TRBJ1-1
v_call: TRBV6-5
cdr3_nt: TGTGCCAGCAAGCGGGGGAAACAGGATGAAGCTTTCTTT
cdr3_aa: CASKRGKQDEAFF

clone_size: NA
d_call: NA
j_call: TRBJ2-1
v_call: TRBV23-1
cdr3_nt: TGCGCCAGCAGTCAAGAACAGGAGACCTACAATGAGCAGTTCTTC
cdr3_aa: CASSQEQETYNEQFF

clone_size: NA
d_call: NA
j_call: TRBJ1-2
v_call: TRBV6-5
cdr3_nt: TGTGCCAGCAGTTACCCGAAAGCCCCTGGCTACACCTTC
cdr3_aa: CASSYPKAPGYTF

clone_size: NA
d_call: NA
j_call: TRBJ1-2
v_call: TRBV4-1
cdr3_nt: TGCGCCAGCAGCCCTTATTCAAGGACAGACCTCTCCTATGGCTACACCTTC
cdr3_aa: CASSPYSRTDLSYGYTF

clone_size: NA
d_call: NA
j_call: TRBJ2-7
v_call: TRBV12-3/TRBV12-4
cdr3_nt: TGTGCCAGCAGTTTGACGGGGGAGCAGTACTTC
cdr3_aa: CASSLTGEQYF

clone_size: NA
d_call: NA
j_call: TRBJ1-1
v_call: TRBV5-1
cdr3_nt: TGCGCCAGCAGCTTGTCCGAGCGTGAAGCTTTCTTT
cdr3_aa: CASSLSEREAFF